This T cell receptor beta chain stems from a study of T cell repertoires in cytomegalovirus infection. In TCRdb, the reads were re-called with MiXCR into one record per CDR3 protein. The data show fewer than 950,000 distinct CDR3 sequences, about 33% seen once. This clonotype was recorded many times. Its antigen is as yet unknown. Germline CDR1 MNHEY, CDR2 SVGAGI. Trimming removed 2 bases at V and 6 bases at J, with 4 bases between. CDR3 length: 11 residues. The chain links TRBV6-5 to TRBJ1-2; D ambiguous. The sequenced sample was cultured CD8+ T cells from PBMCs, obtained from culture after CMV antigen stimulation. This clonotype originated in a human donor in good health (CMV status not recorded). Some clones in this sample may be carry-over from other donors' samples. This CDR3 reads CASSYGDGYTF. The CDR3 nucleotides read TGTGCCAGCAGTTACGGGGATGGCTACACCTTC.